This TCR beta chain was sequenced for a study of blood T cells in healthy people across ages. For the second PCR, which ran for 7 to 11 cycles, a sample-barcoded 5' primer and a J-beta primer mix were used. TCRdb re-called the 5' RACE reads through MiXCR, storing one row per CDR3 protein. This table has 1.5 million to 1.9 million distinct CDR3 sequences, approximately 39% appearing once. CDR1 and CDR2 from the germline V gene are SGHTA and FQGNSA. V was cut by 2 bases and J by 2 bases, with 21 bases left in between. CDR3 length: 18 residues. This clonotype was observed a few times. This receptor was obtained from a woman under 30 in good health. The specimen sequenced was blood. V is TRBV7-2 and J is TRBJ2-5; a possible D gene is TRBD1 (6 bases). CDR3 bases: TGTGCCAGCAGCTTAAGGGGTACAGGGATTTCTTATCAAGAGACCCAGTACTTC. Amino acid sequence: CASSLRGTGISYQETQYF.